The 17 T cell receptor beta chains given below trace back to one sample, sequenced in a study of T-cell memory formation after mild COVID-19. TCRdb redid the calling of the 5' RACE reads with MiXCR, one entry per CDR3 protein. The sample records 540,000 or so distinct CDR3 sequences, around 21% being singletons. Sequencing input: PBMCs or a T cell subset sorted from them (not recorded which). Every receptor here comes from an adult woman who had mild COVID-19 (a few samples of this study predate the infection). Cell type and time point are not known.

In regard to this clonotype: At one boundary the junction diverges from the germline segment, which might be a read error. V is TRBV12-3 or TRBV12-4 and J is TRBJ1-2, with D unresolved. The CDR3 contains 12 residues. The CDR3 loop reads CDSSFGNYGYTF. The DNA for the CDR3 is TGTGACAGCAGTTTTGGGAACTATGGCTACACCTTC.

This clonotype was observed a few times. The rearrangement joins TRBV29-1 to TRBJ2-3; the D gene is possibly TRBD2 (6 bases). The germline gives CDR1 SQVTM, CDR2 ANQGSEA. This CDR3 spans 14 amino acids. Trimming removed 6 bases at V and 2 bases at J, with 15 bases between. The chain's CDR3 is CSVNHRGYTDTQYF. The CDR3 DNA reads TGCAGCGTGAACCATCGGGGGTACACAGATACGCAGTATTTT.

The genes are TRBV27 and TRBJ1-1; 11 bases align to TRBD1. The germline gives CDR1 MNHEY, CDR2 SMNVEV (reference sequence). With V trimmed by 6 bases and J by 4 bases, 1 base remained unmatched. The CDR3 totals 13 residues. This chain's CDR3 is CASRDRGPTEAFF. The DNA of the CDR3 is TGTGCCAGCAGGGACAGGGGGCCCACTGAAGCTTTCTTT.

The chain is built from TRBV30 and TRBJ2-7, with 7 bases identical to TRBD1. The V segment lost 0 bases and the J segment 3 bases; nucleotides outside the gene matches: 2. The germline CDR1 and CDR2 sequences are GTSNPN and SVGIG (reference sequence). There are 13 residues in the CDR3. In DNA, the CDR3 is TGTGCCTGGAGTGTACAGGGGTTCTACGAGCAGTACTTC. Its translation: CAWSVQGFYEQYF.

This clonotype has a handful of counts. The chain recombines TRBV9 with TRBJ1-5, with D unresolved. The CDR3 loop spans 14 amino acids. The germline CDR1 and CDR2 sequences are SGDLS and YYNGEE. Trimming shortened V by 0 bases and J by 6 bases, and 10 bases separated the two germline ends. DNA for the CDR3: TGTGCCAGCAGCGTAGGCGCAGGTTCTCAGCCCCAGCATTTT. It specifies CASSVGAGSQPQHF.

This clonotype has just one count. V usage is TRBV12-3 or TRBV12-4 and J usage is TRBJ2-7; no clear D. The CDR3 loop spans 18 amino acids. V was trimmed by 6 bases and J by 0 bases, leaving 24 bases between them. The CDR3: CASSRRVNRTDLSYEQYF. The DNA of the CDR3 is TGTGCCAGCAGCCGCCGGGTAAATAGGACGGACCTCTCCTACGAGCAGTACTTC.

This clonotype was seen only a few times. The chain's CDR3 is CASSFFSGTMNTEAFF. The DNA for the CDR3 is TGCGCCAGCAGCTTTTTTTCCGGGACAATGAACACTGAAGCTTTCTTT. The chain combines TRBV5-1 with TRBJ1-1, with D possibly matching TRBD1 (6 bases). Between the trimmed V and J ends, which lost 2 bases and 0 bases, there was a span of 14 bases. Germline V gene sequence: CDR1 SGHRS, CDR2 YFSETQ. This CDR3 is built from 16 residues.

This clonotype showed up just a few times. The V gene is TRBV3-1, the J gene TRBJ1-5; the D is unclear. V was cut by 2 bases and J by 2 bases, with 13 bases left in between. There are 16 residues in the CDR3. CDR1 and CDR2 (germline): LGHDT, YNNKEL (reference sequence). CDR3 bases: TGTGCCAGCAGCCAATCGGGGAGGGTTGGCAATCAGCCCCAGCATTTT. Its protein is CASSQSGRVGNQPQHF.

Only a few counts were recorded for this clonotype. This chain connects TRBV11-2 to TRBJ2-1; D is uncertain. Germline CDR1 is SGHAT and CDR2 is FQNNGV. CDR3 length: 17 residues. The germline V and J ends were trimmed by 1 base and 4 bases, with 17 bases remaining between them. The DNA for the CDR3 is TGTGCCAGCAGCTTAGGCCGTTCCTTCTCAGCGTACAATGAGCAGTTCTTC. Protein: CASSLGRSFSAYNEQFF. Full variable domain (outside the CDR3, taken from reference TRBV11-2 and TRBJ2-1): EAGVAQSPRYKIIEKRQSVAFWCNPISGHATLYWYQQILGQGPKLLIQFQNNGVVDDSQLPKDRFSAERLKGVDSTLKIQPAKLEDSAVYLCASSLGRSFSAYNEQFFGPGTRLTVL.

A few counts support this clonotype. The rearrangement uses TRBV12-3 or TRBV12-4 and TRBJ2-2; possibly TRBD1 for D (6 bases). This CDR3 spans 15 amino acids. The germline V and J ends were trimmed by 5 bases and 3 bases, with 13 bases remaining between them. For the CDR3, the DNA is TGTGCCAGCAGTCCCCCCACAGGGCACACCGGGGAGCTGTTTTTT. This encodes CASSPPTGHTGELFF.

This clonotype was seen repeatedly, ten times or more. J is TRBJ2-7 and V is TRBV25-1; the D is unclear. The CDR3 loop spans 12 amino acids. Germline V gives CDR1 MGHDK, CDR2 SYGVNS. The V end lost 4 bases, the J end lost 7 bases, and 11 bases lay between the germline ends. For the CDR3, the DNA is TGTGCCAGCAGTGGGGTTTCGAAAGAGCAGTACTTC. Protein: CASSGVSKEQYF.

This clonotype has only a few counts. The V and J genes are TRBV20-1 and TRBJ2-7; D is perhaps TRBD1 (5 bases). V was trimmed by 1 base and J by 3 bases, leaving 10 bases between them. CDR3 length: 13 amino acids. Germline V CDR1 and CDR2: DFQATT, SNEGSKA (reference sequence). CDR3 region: CSARAGKIYEQYF. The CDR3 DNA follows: TGCAGTGCTAGAGCAGGGAAGATCTACGAGCAGTACTTC.

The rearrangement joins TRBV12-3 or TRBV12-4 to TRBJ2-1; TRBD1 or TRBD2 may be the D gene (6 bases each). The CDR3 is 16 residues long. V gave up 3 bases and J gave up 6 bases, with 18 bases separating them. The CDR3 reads CASSFSDGRGGNEQFF. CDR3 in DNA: TGTGCCAGCAGTTTCTCGGACGGGAGAGGGGGCAATGAGCAGTTCTTC.

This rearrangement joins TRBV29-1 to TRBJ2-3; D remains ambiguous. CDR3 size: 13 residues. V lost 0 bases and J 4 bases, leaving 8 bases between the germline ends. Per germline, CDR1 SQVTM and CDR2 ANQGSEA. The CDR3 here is CSVEDKNPDTQYF. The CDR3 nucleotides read TGCAGCGTTGAAGATAAGAATCCAGATACGCAGTATTTT.

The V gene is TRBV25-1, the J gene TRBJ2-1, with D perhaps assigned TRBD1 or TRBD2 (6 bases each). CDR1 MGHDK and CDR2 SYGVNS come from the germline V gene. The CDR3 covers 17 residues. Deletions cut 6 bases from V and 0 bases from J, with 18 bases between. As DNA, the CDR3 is TGTGCCAGCAGGGACGTAGGTCGGGGGCCCTCCTACAATGAGCAGTTCTTC. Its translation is CASRDVGRGPSYNEQFF.

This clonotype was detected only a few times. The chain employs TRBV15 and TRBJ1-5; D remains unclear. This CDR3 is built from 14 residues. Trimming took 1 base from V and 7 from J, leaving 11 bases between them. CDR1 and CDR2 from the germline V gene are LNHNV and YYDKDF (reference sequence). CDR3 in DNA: TGTGCCACCAGCAGAGCGATACAAGACCAGCCCCAGCATTTT. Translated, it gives CATSRAIQDQPQHF.

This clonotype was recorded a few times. This chain's CDR3 is CASSSPGETQYF. CDR3 DNA sequence: TGTGCCAGCAGCTCCCCCGGGGAGACCCAGTACTTC. V is TRBV3-1 and J is TRBJ2-5; D gene unclear. The V and J ends lost 5 bases and 5 bases respectively, with 9 bases between them. The germline V gene encodes CDR1 LGHDT and CDR2 YNNKEL (reference sequence). This CDR3 has 12 amino acids.